This T cell receptor beta chain was profiled in a study of cytomegalovirus exposure and HLA in healthy donors. Broader study findings: In a later analysis, TCR beta V- and J-gene trimming was associated with a missense DCLRE1C variant.

Turning to this clone: The antigen remains unidentified.

The PCR ran on 60 Vbeta and 13 Jbeta primers. The table came from immunoSEQ multiplex PCR; TCRdb's copy has only in-frame clones and leaves some out. The sample records 90,000 to 120,000 clones, 77% being singletons. Sequencing was performed on PBMCs. This TCR came from a male donor in good health and CMV-seronegative.

CDR3 sequence reads: CASSLGGLAGASYEQYF. CDR3 DNA sequence: TGTGCCAGCAGCTTGGGTGGTCTGGCGGGAGCCTCTTACGAGCAGTACTTC. The chain employs TRBV5-4 and TRBJ2-7, with 7 bases aligning to TRBD2. Germline V gene sequence: CDR1 SGHNT, CDR2 YYREEE (reference sequence). The CDR3 consists of 17 residues. V shed 0 bases, J shed 4 bases, and the junction held 13 bases outside the gene matches.